This T cell receptor beta chain was profiled in a study of neurological immune-mediated disorders. This clonotype was picked up many times. The unsorted libraries originated from 2 million PBMCs kept at -80 C. The cDNA was synthesized by 5'RACE incorporating 10-nucleotide random UMIs. TCRdb itself ran the 5' RACE reads through MiXCR, one entry per CDR3 protein. Of some 30,000 distinct CDR3 sequences listed, 4.6% are singletons. Sequencing was carried out using PBMCs. The clonotype was recovered from a man aged 18 to 29 in good health.

CDR3 amino acids: CASSLEGQGFQQFF. The CDR3 nucleotides are TGTGCCAGCAGCTTGGAGGGACAGGGGTTTCAGCAGTTCTTC. The chain carries TRBV5-6 and TRBJ2-1; 10 positions match TRBD1. The J segment lost 11 bases and the V segment lost 0 bases, leaving 5 bases of the junction unmatched. Germline values: CDR1 SGHDT, CDR2 YYEEEE. The CDR3 length is 14 residues.